A selection of T cell receptor beta chains follows, all from one sample in a study of blood T cell repertoires in COVID-19. The repertoire was sequenced with immunoSEQ multiplex PCR; TCRdb's copy has only in-frame clones and lacks some. The sample includes tens of thousands of clones, more than 70% of them seen just once. What was sequenced was peripheral blood. All receptors come from an elderly woman in a cohort sampled during active or convalescent COVID-19. The CDR3 runs from the conserved cysteine through the conserved F or W. D genes are given only for firm matches. Clone size is given for some rows only: seen once, a few or many times, or a class if the clone is expanded.

clone_size	v_call	d_call	j_call	cdr3_aa	cdr3_nt
.	TRBV5-5	.	TRBJ1-1	CASRTRQGVFEAFF	TGTGCCAGCAGAACACGCCAAGGGGTGTTTGAAGCTTTCTTT
.	TRBV28	.	TRBJ1-5	CASNTRVAQPQHF	TGTGCCAGCAATACCAGGGTAGCTCAGCCCCAGCATTTT
.	TRBV27	.	TRBJ1-1	CASSLSPIRTEAFF	TGTGCCAGCAGTCTTAGTCCTATTCGGACTGAAGCTTTCTTT
.	TRBV19	TRBD1	TRBJ1-5	CASSIETGGGNQPQHF	TGTGCCAGTAGTATAGAGACAGGGGGCGGTAATCAGCCCCAGCATTTT
.	TRBV3-1/TRBV3-2	.	TRBJ1-1	CASSQVREGTEAFF	TGTGCCAGCAGCCAAGTTCGGGAAGGGACTGAAGCTTTCTTT
.	TRBV9	.	TRBJ2-2	CASSVTGSVNTGELFF	TGTGCCAGCAGCGTTACGGGATCGGTAAACACCGGGGAGCTGTTTTTT
.	TRBV5-1	.	TRBJ1-5	CASSLAGDSYQPQHF	TGCGCCAGCAGTTTGGCAGGGGATAGCTATCAGCCCCAGCATTTT
.	TRBV5-1	.	TRBJ1-1	CASSLGFGDTEAFF	TGCGCCAGCAGCCTAGGGTTCGGGGACACTGAAGCTTTCTTT
.	TRBV3-1/TRBV3-2	.	TRBJ1-1	CASSPTGSRAEAFF	TGTGCCAGCAGCCCTACAGGGAGTAGAGCGGAGGCTTTCTTT
.	TRBV29-1	.	TRBJ1-2	CSVEEGAGYGYTF	TGCAGCGTTGAAGAGGGCGCGGGCTATGGCTACACCTTC
.	TRBV10-1	TRBD2	TRBJ2-7	CASSDGTRIEQYF	TGCGCCAGCAGTGACGGGACTAGGATCGAGCAGTACTTC
few	TRBV10-3	TRBD2	TRBJ2-5	CAIGGLAETQYF	TGTGCCATCGGTGGACTAGCGGAGACCCAGTACTTC
.	TRBV5-4	TRBD2	TRBJ2-3	CASSWGGTSGFTDTQYF	TGTGCCAGCAGCTGGGGGGGGACTAGCGGGTTCACAGATACGCAGTATTTT
.	TRBV7-9	.	TRBJ1-1	CASSLERFAGETEAFF	TGTGCCAGCAGCTTAGAGCGTTTTGCAGGGGAGACTGAAGCTTTCTTT
.	TRBV10-1	TRBD2	TRBJ2-2	CASSGASGRRNTGELFF	TGCGCCAGCAGTGGGGCTAGCGGGAGGCGAAACACCGGGGAGCTGTTTTTT
once	TRBV10-3	.	TRBJ2-6	CAISEGTSGANVLTF	TGTGCCATCAGTGAAGGGACTTCTGGGGCCAACGTCCTGACTTTC
.	TRBV7-2	TRBD1	TRBJ2-7	CASSPTGKYFYEQYF	TGTGCCAGCAGCCCGACAGGGAAGTATTTTTACGAGCAGTACTTC
few	TRBV2	TRBD1	TRBJ1-2	CASAGQGGNYGYTF	TGTGCCAGCGCAGGACAGGGGGGTAACTATGGCTACACCTTC